These T cell receptor beta chains were read from a single sample in a study of cytomegalovirus exposure and HLA in healthy donors. Clones were read by immunoSEQ multiplex PCR, and TCRdb kept only the in-frame ones, dropping some. The table shows around 80,000 clones, with around 60% occurring only once. The sequencing input was PBMCs. Source of these receptors: a male donor in good health and CMV-seropositive. The CDR3 runs from the conserved cysteine through the conserved F or W.

v_call: TRBV5-1
j_call: TRBJ2-7
cdr3_aa: CASSTTGARHEQYF

v_call: TRBV5-5
j_call: TRBJ1-5
cdr3_aa: CASSSLLVNQPQHF

v_call: TRBV29-1
j_call: TRBJ2-3
cdr3_aa: CSVELLAGGGDTQYF

v_call: TRBV7-9
j_call: TRBJ1-2
cdr3_aa: CASSFGGTGINYGYTF

v_call: TRBV5-1
j_call: TRBJ1-6
cdr3_aa: CASSSGQGPSPLHF

v_call: TRBV5-1
j_call: TRBJ2-1
cdr3_aa: CASSATLASYNEQFF

v_call: TRBV5-6
j_call: TRBJ2-7
cdr3_aa: CASSSAGTGSYEQYF

v_call: TRBV7-9
j_call: TRBJ1-3
cdr3_aa: CSSEAVGNTIYF

v_call: TRBV13
j_call: TRBJ1-2
cdr3_aa: CASSFTESYYGYTF

v_call: TRBV6-6
j_call: TRBJ1-6
cdr3_aa: CASSTTRSNSPLHF

v_call: TRBV28
j_call: TRBJ2-3
cdr3_aa: CASSASGGADTQYF

v_call: TRBV6-1
j_call: TRBJ1-5
cdr3_aa: CASSLRQGEQPQHF

v_call: TRBV6-1
j_call: TRBJ2-7
cdr3_aa: CASSSTSSYEQYF

v_call: TRBV15
j_call: TRBJ2-7
cdr3_aa: CATSKRLAGGPHEQYF

v_call: TRBV6-5
j_call: TRBJ1-2
cdr3_aa: CASSYGAGRVYGYTF

v_call: TRBV28
j_call: TRBJ2-1
cdr3_aa: CASRGGGASYNEQFF

v_call: TRBV30
j_call: TRBJ1-3
cdr3_aa: CAWHRDRSGNTIYF

v_call: TRBV12-5
j_call: TRBJ1-5
cdr3_aa: CASALTGGSNQPQHF

v_call: TRBV5-1
j_call: TRBJ1-1
cdr3_aa: CASNSDGIGTEAFF

v_call: TRBV29-1
j_call: TRBJ2-3
cdr3_aa: CSVAGVAGESTDTQYF

v_call: TRBV30
j_call: TRBJ2-7
cdr3_aa: CAWSWTGGTQTYEQYF

v_call: TRBV27
j_call: TRBJ1-1
cdr3_aa: CASRQGATEAFF

v_call: TRBV11-2
j_call: TRBJ1-1
cdr3_aa: CASSSIEVLNTEAFF

v_call: TRBV30
j_call: TRBJ2-1
cdr3_aa: CAWVAGSSYNEQFF

v_call: TRBV9
j_call: NA
cdr3_aa: CASTERDSWTEQYF

v_call: TRBV19
j_call: TRBJ1-1
cdr3_aa: CASSTGNTEAFF

v_call: TRBV28
j_call: TRBJ1-1
cdr3_aa: CASSFWQGGNTEAFF

v_call: TRBV7-3
j_call: NA
cdr3_aa: CASSFSGDLGEQYF

v_call: TRBV18
j_call: TRBJ1-3
cdr3_aa: CASSPGQSSGNTIYF

v_call: TRBV30
j_call: TRBJ2-7
cdr3_aa: CAWRIRDRGGEQYF

v_call: TRBV7-2
j_call: TRBJ1-5
cdr3_aa: CASSSRQANQPQHF

v_call: TRBV5-4
j_call: TRBJ2-1
cdr3_aa: CASSLAGGGPYNEQFF

v_call: TRBV7-9
j_call: TRBJ2-7
cdr3_aa: CASSLGGGVYEQYF

v_call: TRBV27
j_call: TRBJ1-4
cdr3_aa: CASSLGQGNEKLFF

v_call: TRBV5-1
j_call: TRBJ2-2
cdr3_aa: CASSLERRGAGELFF

v_call: TRBV7-9
j_call: TRBJ1-4
cdr3_aa: CASSLGADGEKLFF

v_call: TRBV5-4
j_call: TRBJ1-2
cdr3_aa: CASSLLQGNGYTF

v_call: TRBV6-5
j_call: TRBJ2-4
cdr3_aa: CASSRAGQGQNIQYF

v_call: TRBV19
j_call: TRBJ1-2
cdr3_aa: CASSIVQGALGYTF

v_call: TRBV30
j_call: TRBJ1-2
cdr3_aa: CAWGGYGYTF

v_call: TRBV5-1
j_call: TRBJ2-3
cdr3_aa: CASISGLAGVGTTDTQYF

v_call: TRBV2
j_call: TRBJ2-6
cdr3_aa: CASSQSPLSSGANVLTF

v_call: TRBV27
j_call: TRBJ2-2
cdr3_aa: CASSLSYFPGDPSNTGELFF

v_call: TRBV7-2
j_call: TRBJ2-3
cdr3_aa: CASSSLAWGDLPDTQYF

v_call: TRBV7-9
j_call: TRBJ2-5
cdr3_aa: CASSSGTGPLQETQYF

v_call: TRBV21-1
j_call: TRBJ2-5
cdr3_aa: CASSRHRVEETQYF

v_call: TRBV18
j_call: TRBJ2-7
cdr3_aa: CASSPGSQGIHEQYF

v_call: TRBV28
j_call: TRBJ1-1
cdr3_aa: CASSPLRGNTEAFF

v_call: TRBV25-1
j_call: TRBJ1-3
cdr3_aa: CASSEALGGGSGNTIYF